This paragraph reports one T cell receptor beta chain. Its antigen remains unidentified. TCRdb reprocessed the 5' RACE reads with MiXCR, giving one entry per CDR3 protein. The repertoire holds a few hundred thousand distinct CDR3 sequences, with about 7.8% as singletons. This sample is drawn from a study of T cells after yellow fever vaccination. Study-level points and caveats: The booster response re-showed most primary clones: around 97% CD4, approximately 86% CD8.

This TCR derives from a young man who received the YFV17D yellow fever vaccine. The sequenced sample was PBMCs, obtained approximately 40 days after the first yellow fever vaccination.

This chain's CDR3 is CASTLSGELFF. In DNA form, the CDR3 reads TGTGCCAGCACCCTATCCGGGGAGCTGTTTTTT. This chain joins TRBV12-3 or TRBV12-4 and TRBJ2-2, with D hard to call. Trimming took off 7 bases at V and 6 bases at J, with 6 bases between the two ends. This CDR3 is 11 amino acids long.